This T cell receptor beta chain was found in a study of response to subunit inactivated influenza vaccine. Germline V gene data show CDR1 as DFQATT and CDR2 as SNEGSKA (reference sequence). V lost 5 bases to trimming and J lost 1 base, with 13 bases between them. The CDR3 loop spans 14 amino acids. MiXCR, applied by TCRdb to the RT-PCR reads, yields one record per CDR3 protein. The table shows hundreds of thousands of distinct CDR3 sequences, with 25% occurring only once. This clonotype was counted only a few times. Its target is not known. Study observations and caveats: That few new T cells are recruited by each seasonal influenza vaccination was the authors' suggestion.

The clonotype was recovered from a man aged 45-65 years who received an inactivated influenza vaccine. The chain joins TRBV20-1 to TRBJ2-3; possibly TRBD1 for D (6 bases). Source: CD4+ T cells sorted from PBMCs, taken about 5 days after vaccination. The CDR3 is CSADRSGGTDTQYF. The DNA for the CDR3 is TGCAGTGCTGACAGGAGTGGTGGCACAGATACGCAGTATTTT.